This T cell receptor (beta chain) was observed in a study of T cells in Graves' hyperthyroidism and ophthalmopathy. Notes on the study in general: Prediction of ophthalmopathy progression came a median 6.5 months pre-onset.

The trim removed 5 bases at V and 2 bases at J, leaving 5 bases unmatched. Germline-derived CDR1 and CDR2 are MDHEN and SYDVKM. CDR3 length: 15 residues. TCR beta CDR3 regions were amplified from RNA. Initially, a first-round RT-PCR of the TCR CDR3 employed the HTBI primer set. In TCRdb, the multiplex PCR reads were re-called with MiXCR into one record per CDR3 protein. This sample yields about 46,000 distinct CDR3 sequences, of which around 45% are seen a single time; roughly 32% belongs to the top ten. This clonotype was seen many times. Its antigen is currently unknown. Hyperthyroidism in the patients, aged 18 to 65, was newly diagnosed and under 2 months in duration. Those patients with uncontrolled infection, other autoimmune disease, pregnancy or lactation were excluded.

This receptor was identified in a woman aged 45 to 65 with Graves' hyperthyroidism. The rearrangement links TRBV28 to TRBJ2-7, with TRBD1 identical over 11 bases. Sequencing was done on a sample of peripheral blood or thyroid tissue (not recorded which). The CDR3 region is CASSPRGQGAYEQYF. CDR3 nucleotide sequence: TGTGCCAGCAGTCCTAGGGGACAGGGGGCCTACGAGCAGTACTTC.